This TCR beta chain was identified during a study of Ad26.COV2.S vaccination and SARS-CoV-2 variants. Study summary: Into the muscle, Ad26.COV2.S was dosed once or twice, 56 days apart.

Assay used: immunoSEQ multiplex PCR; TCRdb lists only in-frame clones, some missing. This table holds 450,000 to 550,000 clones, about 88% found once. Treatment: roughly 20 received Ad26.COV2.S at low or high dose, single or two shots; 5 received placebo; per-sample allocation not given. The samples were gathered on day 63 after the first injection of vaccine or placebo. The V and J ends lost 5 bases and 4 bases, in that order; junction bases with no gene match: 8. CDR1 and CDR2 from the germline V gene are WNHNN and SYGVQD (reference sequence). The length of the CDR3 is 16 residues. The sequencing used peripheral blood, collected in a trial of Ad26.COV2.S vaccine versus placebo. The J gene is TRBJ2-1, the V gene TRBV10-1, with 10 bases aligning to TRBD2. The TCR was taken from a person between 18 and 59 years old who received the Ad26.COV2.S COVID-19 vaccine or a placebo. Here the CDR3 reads CASSPTSGMMYNEQFF. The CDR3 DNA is TGCGCCAGCAGTCCAACTAGCGGGATGATGTACAATGAGCAGTTCTTC.